The 3 T cell receptor beta chains below were found in one sample sequenced in a study of human T cells and chemical hapten exposure. Indicated time point: patch test 3, about 24 weeks after DPC sensitization. Noted treatment: therapeutic diphenylcyclopropenone sensitization with weekly scalp DPC. MiXCR was run by TCRdb on the RACE reads, yielding one entry per CDR3 protein. Among some 90,000 distinct CDR3 sequences, 11% were seen once, and the ten largest hold about 0.95%. The sequencing used whole blood, collected in connection with sensitization to the hapten diphenylcyclopropenone (DPC). The receptors come from a woman aged 25 to 39 with alopecia areata. Some clones in this sample may be carry-over from other donors' samples.

This clonotype has at least ten counts. The chain links TRBV11-1 to TRBJ2-7; the D is unclear. Trimming removed 3 bases at V and 0 bases at J, with 9 bases between. There are 14 residues in the CDR3. CDR1 SGHAT and CDR2 FQDESV come from the germline V gene (reference sequence). DNA of the CDR3: TGTGCCAGCAGCTTCGCCGGATTCTCCTACGAGCAGTACTTC. Translating it yields CASSFAGFSYEQYF.

This chain links TRBV6-2 or TRBV6-3 with TRBJ1-5, with D hard to call. V lost 0 bases to trimming and J lost 1 base, with 19 bases between them. Germline V gene sequence: CDR1 MNHEY, CDR2 SVGEGT. The CDR3 is made up of 19 amino acids. The CDR3 protein is CASSYSKFSRITSNQPQHF. The CDR3 DNA reads TGTGCCAGCAGTTACTCGAAGTTCTCCAGGATCACGAGCAATCAGCCCCAGCATTTT.

This clonotype was seen many times. The chain joins TRBV28 to TRBJ2-5; 7 bases map to TRBD1. J gave up 5 bases and V 5 bases, and 8 bases lay outside the gene matches. The CDR3 has 14 amino acids. The germline CDR1 and CDR2 sequences are MDHEN and SYDVKM. In DNA, the CDR3 is TGTGCCAGCAGTCCCTCACAGGGGACGGAGACCCAGTACTTC. It specifies CASSPSQGTETQYF.